This T cell receptor beta chain was retrieved from a study of Ad26.COV2.S vaccination and SARS-CoV-2 variants (dated by TCRdb to the early 2020s). As for the study more broadly: Vaccine-arm donors came from COV1001, a multicentre, randomized, double-blind, placebo-controlled phase I-IIa trial of Ad26.COV2.S in healthy adults. The TCR-sequenced set comprised around 32 samples: some 19 Ad26.COV2.S vaccine recipients, 5 placebo recipients and 8 SARS-CoV-2 convalescent individuals. Trial participants were randomized into five groups of five: low-dose or high-dose Ad26.COV2.S given once or twice, or placebo on both occasions. Investigators did not know the trial group allocation while performing experiments and assessing outcomes. Ad26.COV2.S was administered intramuscularly at 5 x 10^10 or 1 x 10^11 viral particles, either as a single shot or as two shots given 56 days apart. The specificity and breadth of SARS-CoV-2-reactive T cell receptors after Ad26.COV2.S vaccination were assessed by TCRbeta repertoire sequencing. The study at large found these results: Ad26.COV2.S recipients had higher spike-specific TCR breadth than placebo recipients (P = 0.0014). Vaccine and placebo recipients had comparable non-spike TCR breadth, which fits with the vaccine containing only spike. It was noted by the authors that total T cell responses may have been underestimated by the TCR breadth and depth analyses. The study lacked the statistical power to compare responses across vaccine doses or regimens. After vaccination, substantial breadth of spike-specific CD8+ and CD4+ T cell responses was reported.

The treatment or condition label of this sample denotes: around 19 received Ad26.COV2.S at low or high dose, single or two shots; roughly five received placebo; per-sample allocation not given. Repertoires of vaccine and placebo recipients were sequenced from samples collected on day 63 after the first injection. Between 29 July and 7 August 2020, Cohort 1b enrolled about 27 adults aged 18-55 years at one site in Boston, USA. Ad26.COV2.S was a replication-incompetent adenovirus type 26 vector expressing a prefusion-stabilized SARS-CoV-2 spike protein from the original Wuhan strain. TCRbeta CDR3 regions were sequenced with the immunoSEQ Assay. After extraction, genomic DNA underwent amplification by bias-controlled multiplex PCR, followed by high-throughput sequencing. On the study's bioinformatics: To quantify the absolute abundance of every unique TCRbeta CDR3 region, sequences were collapsed and filtered. T cell fraction was estimated by normalizing TCRbeta template counts to usable DNA, which was measured by amplifying reference genes present in all nucleated cells. Repertoire TCRs were annotated as SARS-CoV-2-specific by exact matching of V gene, CDR3 amino acid sequence and J gene to a known reactive TCR set. The reference SARS-CoV-2 TCR set came from MIRA and was filtered for enrichment in COVID-19-positive ImmuneCODE repertoires, removing public or cross-reactive TCRs. Based on the MIRA antigens, annotated TCRs were further analysed at the level of specific ORF or position within ORF. Depth was the summed frequency of annotated unique rearrangements, while breadth was defined as annotated unique rearrangements over total unique productive rearrangements. Two-sided Wilcoxon rank-sum tests were used to compare TCR breadth between groups. Sourced from immuneACCESS, this table was stored by TCRdb with only in-frame sequences that have V and J called. A share of the clones is absent; for the studies checked, an unresolved V gene accounts for under half, and the remainder has no known explanation. D and trimming were read from the DNA, whereas the V and J calls and clone size are those reported in that table. The sample data list approximately 300,000 clones, and roughly 84% of these were observed just once. The ten largest clones add up to 1.9% of the sample.

The germline V gene supplies CDR1 LGHNA and CDR2 YSLEER. Trimming removed 2 bases from V and 7 bases from J; the gene matches leave 7 bases unexplained. Reading from cysteine to phenylalanine, the CDR3 counts 16 amino acids. Only the CDR3 region is kept as DNA, spanning 48 bases read in frame from base 1. On this clone itself: Its antigen is not yet known. Qualities for individual bases were not recorded, and no much larger clone is one base off.

This TCR was recovered from a person aged 18 to 65 who received the Ad26.COV2.S COVID-19 vaccine or a placebo. The V and J segments used are TRBV4-3 and TRBJ1-4; TRBD1 lines up with 10 middle nucleotides. This specimen consisted of peripheral blood, obtained in a trial of Ad26.COV2.S vaccine versus placebo. The nucleotide sequence reads TGCGCCAGCAGCCAATCTTGGACAGGGGGATCTGAAAAACTGTTTTTT. This yields the protein CASSQSWTGGSEKLFF.